This TCR beta chain appears in the sequencing data of a study of shared clonotypes between healthy human individuals. The data were produced by immunoSEQ multiplex PCR, yet TCRdb's version contains in-frame clones alone and is incomplete. This repertoire shows 1,500,000 or so clones, roughly 95% found once; its top ten account for roughly 1.2%. The CDR3 consists of 18 residues. The germline V gene has CDR1 SGHDN and CDR2 FVKESK. V shed 0 bases and J shed 4 bases, with 16 bases lying between them. This sequence was found in a young man in good health. The chain has TRBV14 and TRBJ2-6, with D perhaps matching TRBD2 (5 bases). The sample consisted of naive CD4+ T cells sorted from blood. Stated subset: CD45RA+ positively selected. Written as DNA, the CDR3 is TGTGCCAGCAGCCAAGATCGCGCTGGACTTCTGGGGGCCAACGTCCTGACTTTC. It translates to CASSQDRAGLLGANVLTF.